The 22 T cell receptor beta chains given below trace back to one sample, sequenced in a study of neurological immune-mediated disorders. Using its own MiXCR run on the 5' RACE reads, TCRdb lists one record per CDR3 protein. The table has about 9,200 distinct CDR3 sequences, roughly 20% seen once. Sequenced input: CD8+ T cells from blood. These receptors originate from a woman between 55 and 75 years old with HTLV-1-associated myelopathy (HAM/TSP).

This clonotype showed up many times. V is TRBV6-1 and J is TRBJ1-5, with D perhaps TRBD1 (5 bases). Trimming pared 6 bases from V and 3 bases from J, leaving 18 bases between. The CDR3 is made up of 16 amino acids. Germline CDR1 is MNHNS and CDR2 is SASEGT. The CDR3 nucleotides are TGTGCCAGCAGGAACAGCAGGGCCTACTTCAATCAGCCCCAGCATTTT. Protein product: CASRNSRAYFNQPQHF.

The sample holds a few counts of this clonotype. The chain employs TRBV30 and TRBJ2-1; 11 bases are shared with TRBD2. Trimming removed 2 bases from V and 3 bases from J; junction bases left unmatched: 3. In germline, CDR1 is GTSNPN, CDR2 SVGIG (reference sequence). The CDR3 is 15 residues long. The CDR3 DNA is TGTGCCTGGAGTAGGCTAGCGGGGGGCTACAATGAGCAGTTCTTC. It is translated as CAWSRLAGGYNEQFF.

The chain is built from TRBV5-1 and TRBJ1-2; D unclear. This CDR3 has 13 residues. Germline values: CDR1 SGHRS, CDR2 YFSETQ. Trimming cost V 5 bases and J 7 bases, with 15 bases left between them. DNA of the CDR3: TGCGCCAGCAGTTTGATCGTGGGCGGTGGCTACACCTTC. It translates to CASSLIVGGGYTF. Using reference TRBV5-1 and TRBJ1-2 for the parts outside the CDR3, the full variable domain is KAGVTQTPRYLIKTRGQQVTLSCSPISGHRSVSWYQQTPGQGLQFLFEYFSETQRNKGNFPGRFSGRQFSNSRSEMNVSTLELGDSALYLCASSLIVGGGYTFGSGTRLTVV.

This clonotype appeared a few times. The rearrangement joins TRBV5-4 to TRBJ2-1; a possible D gene is TRBD1 (6 bases). Germline assignment: CDR1 SGHNT and CDR2 YYREEE (reference sequence). Trimming cost V 4 bases and J 6 bases, with 8 bases left between them. The CDR3 is 12 residues long. The CDR3 protein is CASSQGTNEQFF. The CDR3 coding sequence is TGTGCCAGCAGCCAGGGGACCAATGAGCAGTTCTTC.

The chain carries TRBV9 and TRBJ2-7; D possibly corresponds to TRBD1 (7 bases). This CDR3 comprises 16 residues. The V gene lost 3 bases and the J gene lost 3 bases, with 19 bases spanning the gap. Germline CDR1 reads SGDLS; CDR2 reads YYNGEE. CDR3: CASSGGQRGTDYEQYF. The CDR3 DNA is TGTGCCAGCAGCGGAGGACAGCGCGGGACAGACTACGAGCAGTACTTC.

This clonotype was counted many times. The gene calls are TRBV12-3 or TRBV12-4 and TRBJ1-6, with 7 bases lining up with TRBD1. This CDR3 region has 18 residues. After removal of 5 bases from V and 5 bases from J, the junction contained 15 bases not matched to a gene. CDR3 region: CASSDRVRILADNSPLHF. CDR3 bases: TGTGCCAGCAGTGACAGGGTGAGGATTCTGGCTGATAATTCACCCCTCCACTTT.

The rearrangement uses TRBV10-3 and TRBJ2-6, with 11 bases that match TRBD1. J gave up 0 bases and V 11 bases, and 9 bases lay outside the gene matches. The germline CDR1 and CDR2 sequences are ENHRY and SYGVKD. The CDR3 is 17 amino acids. This CDR3 reads CALFTGTGGSGANVLTF. The CDR3 DNA sequence: TGTGCCCTATTTACCGGGACAGGGGGCTCTGGGGCCAACGTCCTGACTTTC.

In its sample, this clonotype was seen many times. V usage is TRBV5-1 and J usage is TRBJ2-4; D is possibly TRBD2 (6 bases). Germline V CDR1 and CDR2: SGHRS, YFSETQ. The CDR3 is 13 amino acids. V shed 1 base and J shed 11 bases, with 13 bases lying between them. CDR3 amino acids: CASSLIGGWFQYF. In DNA, the CDR3 is TGCGCCAGCAGCTTGATTGGGGGGTGGTTTCAGTACTTC.

The sample holds many counts of this clonotype. In DNA form, the CDR3 reads TGCGCCAGCAGCTTGGCCCCCTCTAGCACAGATACGCAGTATTTT. Amino acids: CASSLAPSSTDTQYF. V is TRBV5-1 and J is TRBJ2-3; no reliable D call. V gave up 0 bases and J gave up 0 bases, with 8 bases separating them. CDR1 is SGHRS, CDR2 YFSETQ, per germline. This CDR3 has 15 residues.

The V and J genes are TRBV5-4 and TRBJ2-3; D possibly corresponds to TRBD2 (6 bases). The CDR3 is made up of 15 amino acids. In germline, CDR1 is SGHNT, CDR2 YYREEE (reference sequence). The V end was cut by 5 bases, the J end by 5 bases, with 18 bases between. This chain's CDR3 is CASRAAGFMGDTQYF. The CDR3 DNA sequence: TGTGCCAGCAGGGCAGCGGGCTTCATGGGAGATACGCAGTATTTT.

This clonotype was seen many times. This sequence joins TRBV5-5 and TRBJ1-2; D remains ambiguous. Germline assignment: CDR1 SGHKS and CDR2 YYEKEE (reference sequence). Trimming took off 0 bases at V and 6 bases at J, with 12 bases between the two ends. The CDR3 runs to 14 residues. DNA of the CDR3: TGTGCCAGCAGCTTGGCGGGGAGTGGGGATGGCTACACCTTC. Translating gives CASSLAGSGDGYTF.

V gene TRBV30 combines with J gene TRBJ2-7, with D perhaps given as TRBD1 or TRBD2 (5 bases each). Germline V gene sequence: CDR1 GTSNPN, CDR2 SVGIG (reference sequence). This CDR3 region has 12 residues. CDR3 region: CASTLEGYEQYF. The CDR3 DNA sequence: TGTGCTAGCACCCTCGAGGGGTACGAGCAGTACTTC.

Ten or more counts support this clonotype. This sequence joins TRBV5-1 and TRBJ1-4; 7 bases are shared with TRBD1. The CDR3 runs 16 residues. CDR1 is SGHRS and CDR2 is YFSETQ in the germline V gene. The V segment lost 4 bases and the J segment 6 bases; nucleotides outside the gene matches: 12. The CDR3 bases are TGCGCCAGCAGCACAGGGACAGAAGATTTGGATGAAAAACTGTTTTTT. Encoded protein: CASSTGTEDLDEKLFF.

The sample holds many counts of this clonotype. The chain has TRBV10-3 and TRBJ2-2; either TRBD1 or TRBD2 may fit D (5 bases each). Per germline, CDR1 ENHRY and CDR2 SYGVKD. V was shortened by 2 bases and J by 5 bases, with 18 bases between the two germline ends. The CDR3 runs to 17 residues. The CDR3 coding sequence is TGTGCCATCAGTGAGGGCCGAGGGGACGGAAGAACCGGGGAGCTGTTTTTT. Encoded protein: CAISEGRGDGRTGELFF.

This clonotype was picked up many times. The CDR3 protein is CASSQQGPSYGYTF. The DNA of the CDR3 is TGTGCCAGCAGTCAACAGGGTCCCTCCTATGGCTACACCTTC. This chain links TRBV2 with TRBJ1-2; tentative D call: TRBD1 (6 bases). The CDR3 consists of 14 residues. V was shortened by 5 bases and J by 4 bases, with 14 bases between the two germline ends. The germline V gene has CDR1 SNHLY and CDR2 FYNNEI.

This clonotype is judged large. The chain has TRBV20-1 and TRBJ2-7; maybe TRBD2 (6 bases). The CDR3 runs 13 residues. Germline V gene lookup returns CDR1 DFQATT and CDR2 SNEGSKA (reference sequence). CDR3 sequence reads: CSAQGGESDEQYF. CDR3 coding DNA: TGCAGCGCGCAGGGCGGGGAATCTGACGAGCAGTACTTC.

This clonotype was seen ten or more times. The V gene is TRBV20-1, the J gene TRBJ2-5; the match to TRBD2 covers 10 bases. J lost 2 bases, V lost 3 bases, and 9 bases had no gene match. CDR3 length: 16 residues. The germline gives CDR1 DFQATT, CDR2 SNEGSKA (reference sequence). CDR3 sequence reads: CSARSSGGTRQETQYF. DNA of the CDR3: TGCAGTGCTAGGTCTAGCGGGGGTACGAGGCAAGAGACCCAGTACTTC.

By share, this clonotype counts as medium-sized. The chain has TRBV5-1 and TRBJ1-5; D uncertain. The V gene lost 2 bases and the J gene lost 4 bases, with 10 bases spanning the gap. CDR1 and CDR2 from the germline V gene are SGHRS and YFSETQ. The CDR3 contains 14 residues. The CDR3 region has the DNA TGCGCCAGCAGCTTTCGGCCAGGAAATCAGCCCCAGCATTTT. Translated: CASSFRPGNQPQHF.

Comment on this clonotype: At one end the junction does not follow the germline gene, possibly because of a read error. This chain uses TRBV30 with TRBJ1-5; D unclear. Germline V CDR1 and CDR2: GTSNPN, SVGIG (reference sequence). The CDR3 is made up of 14 amino acids. The CDR3 DNA is TGTGCCTGGAGTGTATCGGTGGGTTATCAGCCCCATCATTTT. It yields the protein CAWSVSVGYQPHHF.

Many counts were recorded for this clonotype. J is TRBJ2-3 and V is TRBV20-1; D remains unclear. V gave up 6 bases and J gave up 3 bases, with 16 bases separating them. Germline V gene data show CDR1 as DFQATT and CDR2 as SNEGSKA (reference sequence). The CDR3 loop spans 14 amino acids. The CDR3 DNA reads TGCAGTGCCTTCGGCCCGCGCGAGACAGATACGCAGTATTTT. This encodes CSAFGPRETDTQYF.

J is TRBJ2-1 and V is TRBV5-6, with no clear D. The CDR3 sequence is 11 residues long. Germline assignment: CDR1 SGHDT and CDR2 YYEEEE. V lost 3 bases to trimming and J lost 2 bases, with 0 bases between them. The CDR3 region has the DNA TGTGCCAGCAGCTCCTACAATGAGCAGTTCTTC. Amino acid sequence: CASSSYNEQFF.

Within the sample, this clonotype is medium-sized. The chain employs TRBV7-6 and TRBJ2-7; D might be TRBD1 or TRBD2, each matching 6 bases. The CDR3 has 18 amino acids. V lost 6 bases to trimming and J lost 6 bases, with 30 bases between them. Germline loops: CDR1 SGHVS, CDR2 FNYEAQ. The CDR3 loop reads CASSSHRYYDGGMREQYF. The CDR3, as DNA: TGTGCCAGCAGTTCCCATCGGTACTACGACGGGGGCATGCGCGAGCAGTACTTC.